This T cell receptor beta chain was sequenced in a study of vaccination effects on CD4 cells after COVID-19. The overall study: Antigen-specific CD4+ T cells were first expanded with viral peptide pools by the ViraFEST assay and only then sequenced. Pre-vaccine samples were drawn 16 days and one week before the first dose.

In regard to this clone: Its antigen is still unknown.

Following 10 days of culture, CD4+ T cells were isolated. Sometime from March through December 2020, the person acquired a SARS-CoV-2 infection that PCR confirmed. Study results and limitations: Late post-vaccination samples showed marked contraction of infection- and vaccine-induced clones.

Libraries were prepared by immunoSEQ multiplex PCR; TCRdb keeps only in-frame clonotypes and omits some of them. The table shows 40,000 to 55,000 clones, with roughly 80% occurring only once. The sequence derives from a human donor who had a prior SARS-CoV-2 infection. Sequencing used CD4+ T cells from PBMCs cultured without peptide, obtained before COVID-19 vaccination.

CDR3 nucleotides: TGTGCCAGCAGCGGGGGCGGTGTAGCTGGGGCCAACGTCCTGACTTTC. As protein: CASSGGGVAGANVLTF. The chain joins TRBV9 to TRBJ2-6, with TRBD1 as a possible D gene (5 bases). Trimming took 3 bases from V and 2 from J, leaving 12 bases between them. The germline gives CDR1 SGDLS, CDR2 YYNGEE. There are 16 residues in the CDR3.